This record covers a single T cell receptor (beta chain). The sample comes from a study of blood T cell repertoires in COVID-19. Study at large: The study drew acute and convalescent COVID-19 samples from the United States, Italy and Spain.

Per the original data handling: Scientists estimated how many nucleated cells there were by amplifying reference gene primers. Assay: immunoSEQ multiplex PCR; the TCRdb copy retains only in-frame clones and omits some. Clone size and V and J calls were adopted from that table, with D and trimming inferred from the DNA. The sample has some 9,900 clones, 80% to 90% seen once. This CDR3 has 14 amino acids. V was clipped by 5 bases and J by 5 bases; unmatched bases: 3. Germline V CDR1 and CDR2: SEHNR, FQNEAQ (reference sequence). This chain connects TRBV7-9 to TRBJ2-2; 9 bases are shared with TRBD1. The sequencing sample was made of peripheral blood. The receptor was derived from a human donor in a cohort sampled during active COVID-19. Here the CDR3 DNA reads TGTGCCAGCAGCCAGGGACAGGGAACCGGGGAGCTGTTTTTT. Translated, it gives CASSQGQGTGELFF.